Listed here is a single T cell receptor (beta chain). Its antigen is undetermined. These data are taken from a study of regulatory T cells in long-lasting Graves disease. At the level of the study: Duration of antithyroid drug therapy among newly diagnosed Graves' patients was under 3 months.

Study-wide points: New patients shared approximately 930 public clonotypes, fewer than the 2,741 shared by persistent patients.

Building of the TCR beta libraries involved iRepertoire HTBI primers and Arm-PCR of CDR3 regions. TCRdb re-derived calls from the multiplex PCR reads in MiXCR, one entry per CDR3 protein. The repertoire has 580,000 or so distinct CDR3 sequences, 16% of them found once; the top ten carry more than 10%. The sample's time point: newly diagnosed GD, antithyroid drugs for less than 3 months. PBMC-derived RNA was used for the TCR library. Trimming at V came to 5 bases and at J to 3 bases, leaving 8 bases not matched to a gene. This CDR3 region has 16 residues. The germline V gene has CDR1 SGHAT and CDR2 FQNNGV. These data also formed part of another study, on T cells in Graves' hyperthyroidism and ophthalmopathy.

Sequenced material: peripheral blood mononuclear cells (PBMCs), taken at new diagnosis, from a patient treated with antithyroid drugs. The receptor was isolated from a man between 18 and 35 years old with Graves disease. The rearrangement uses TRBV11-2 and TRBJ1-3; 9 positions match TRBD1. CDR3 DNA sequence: TGTGCCAGCAGCCCTTTACAGGGGGCTGGTGGAAACACCATATATTTT. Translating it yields CASSPLQGAGGNTIYF.